There are a few counts of the clone carrying this TCR beta chain. The antigen remains undetermined. Per the germline V gene, CDR1 is GTSNPN and CDR2 is SVGIG (reference sequence). The V end was cut by 0 bases, the J end by 0 bases, with 14 bases between. This CDR3 has 16 residues. The sample is drawn from a study of blood T cells in healthy people across ages. The study's findings and limits: Reliance upon unsorted PBMCs precluded definitive naive versus antigen-experienced comparison.

The use of a sample-barcoded 5' primer and a J-beta primer mix characterized a second PCR of roughly 6 to 11 cycles. TCRdb recomputed calls from the 5' RACE reads with MiXCR, one row per CDR3 protein. Here the sample spans just under 750,000 distinct CDR3 sequences, 20% to 25% being singletons. The receptor's source is a man between 65 and 85 years old in good health. Sequencing was carried out using blood. This rearrangement joins TRBV30 to TRBJ1-2, with D unresolved. In DNA form, the CDR3 reads TGTGCCTGGAGTGTACTGGAACTACTCACTAACTATGGCTACACCTTC. It is translated as CAWSVLELLTNYGYTF.